Below, one T cell receptor (beta chain) is given with its context. This sample is part of a study of blood T cell repertoires in COVID-19. Whole-study context: Italy, Spain and the United States were the sources of the convalescent and acute COVID-19 samples. T cells, B-cell-depleted T cells, or PBMCs supplied cDNA or gDNA.

The ends were cut back, 5 bases at V and 0 bases at J, with 8 bases in the middle. Germline V gene sequence: CDR1 SGHRS, CDR2 YFSETQ. The CDR3 contains 13 residues. In the authors' workflow: By means of reference gene primer amplification, nucleated cell counts were estimated. Libraries were prepared by immunoSEQ multiplex PCR; TCRdb keeps only in-frame clonotypes and omits some of them. Clone size and V and J calls were adopted from that table, with D and trimming inferred from the DNA. The sample shows about 110,000 clones, 75% to 85% of them seen only once. The specimen was peripheral blood. The rearrangement uses TRBV5-1 and TRBJ1-1; D ambiguous. The sequence was collected from a man between 65 and 85 years old with acute or convalescent COVID-19. CDR3 residues: CASRTEMNTEAFF. The CDR3 DNA reads TGCGCCAGCAGAACAGAAATGAACACTGAAGCTTTCTTT. Drawing the rest from reference TRBV5-1 and TRBJ1-1, the complete variable domain is KAGVTQTPRYLIKTRGQQVTLSCSPISGHRSVSWYQQTPGQGLQFLFEYFSETQRNKGNFPGRFSGRQFSNSRSEMNVSTLELGDSALYLCASRTEMNTEAFFGQGTRLTVV.